These 32 T cell receptor beta chains were sequenced from one sample in a study of shared clonotypes between healthy human individuals. Sequencing was performed with immunoSEQ multiplex PCR; in TCRdb, only in-frame clones are kept and a portion is missing. Here the sample spans millions of clones, about 95% being singletons. Selected positively for CCR7 and CD45RO-negative, naive CD8 cells excluded terminally differentiated effector memory CD45RA+ cells. Material for sequencing was naive CD8+ T cells sorted from blood. The source is a man younger than 35 in good health.

The chain couples TRBV6-1 to TRBJ2-1; possibly TRBD2 for D (7 bases). Germline lookup yields CDR1 MNHNS and CDR2 SASEGT. CDR3 length equals 18 residues. Trimming took 2 bases from V and 9 from J, leaving 26 bases between them. This CDR3 is CASSESSLRGALYGEQFF. Written as DNA, the CDR3 is TGTGCCAGCAGTGAAAGTTCTCTCCGGGGGGCTCTGTACGGTGAGCAGTTCTTC.

This chain connects TRBV30 to TRBJ2-7; 7 nucleotides line up with TRBD2. Trimming at V came to 1 base and at J to 5 bases, leaving 11 bases not matched to a gene. Germline CDR1 reads GTSNPN; CDR2 reads SVGIG (reference sequence). The length of the CDR3 is 15 residues. In nucleotides, the CDR3 is TGTGCCTGGAGTGGCTCGGGGGAGGGCCGGAACGAGCAGTACTTC. Translating gives CAWSGSGEGRNEQYF.

This sequence joins TRBV11-2 and TRBJ2-3, with D tentatively TRBD1 or TRBD2 (5 bases each). V dropped 10 bases and J dropped 5 bases, with 13 bases sitting between them. Germline V gives CDR1 SGHAT, CDR2 FQNNGV. This CDR3 contains 12 residues. The DNA for the CDR3 is TGTGCCATCGGGACCCCGCGAGATACGCAGTATTTT. Protein product: CAIGTPRDTQYF. Drawing the rest from reference TRBV11-2 and TRBJ2-3, the complete variable domain is EAGVAQSPRYKIIEKRQSVAFWCNPISGHATLYWYQQILGQGPKLLIQFQNNGVVDDSQLPKDRFSAERLKGVDSTLKIQPAKLEDSAVYLCAIGTPRDTQYFGPGTRLTVL.

The gene calls are TRBV7-8 and TRBJ2-3, with TRBD2 matching 9 bases. Looked up from germline, CDR1 is SGHVS and CDR2 is FQNEAQ. J was trimmed by 3 bases and V by 5 bases; bases with no gene match: 12. The CDR3 totals 17 residues. This chain's CDR3 is CASSLPIAGVATDTQYF. CDR3 sequence (DNA): TGTGCCAGCAGCCTCCCGATAGCGGGAGTAGCAACAGATACGCAGTATTTT.

The chain has TRBV5-4 and TRBJ1-2, with 9 bases identical to TRBD1. Unmatched junction bases numbered 3, after V lost 1 base and J lost 5 bases. This CDR3 comprises 14 residues. In germline, CDR1 is SGHNT, CDR2 YYREEE (reference sequence). The CDR3 protein is CASSLTGGPYGYTF. The CDR3 region has the DNA TGTGCCAGCAGCTTGACAGGGGGCCCTTATGGCTACACCTTC.

This chain uses TRBV9 with TRBJ1-3, with D hard to call. The CDR3 has 14 amino acids. Germline CDR1 reads SGDLS; CDR2 reads YYNGEE. Trimming removed 0 bases from V and 2 bases from J, with 6 bases in between. The CDR3 spells CASSVALAGNTIYF. As DNA, the CDR3 is TGTGCCAGCAGCGTAGCTTTAGCTGGAAACACCATATATTTT.

The chain's CDR3 is CASSRRDRKNEKLFF. CDR3 bases: TGCGCCAGCAGCCGGAGGGACCGTAAAAATGAAAAACTGTTTTTT. The V and J genes are TRBV4-1 and TRBJ1-4; possibly TRBD1 for D (5 bases). CDR1 MGHRA and CDR2 YSYEKL come from the germline V gene. The V and J ends lost 4 bases and 5 bases respectively, with 14 bases between them. The length of the CDR3 is 15 residues.

The chain couples TRBV7-2 to TRBJ2-3; possibly TRBD2 for D (6 bases). The CDR3 is 16 residues long. Trimming shortened V by 2 bases and J by 1 base, and 13 bases separated the two germline ends. Germline lookup yields CDR1 SGHTA and CDR2 FQGNSA. The CDR3 DNA reads as TGTGCCAGCAGCTTAATCGGGGGTTGGGGCACAGATACGCAGTATTTT. Its protein product is CASSLIGGWGTDTQYF.

The chain is built from TRBV4-3 and TRBJ2-4; 7 bases agree with TRBD2. This CDR3 has 17 residues. CDR1 and CDR2 from the germline V gene are LGHNA and YSLEER. The junction had 8 bases not matched to a gene; V was cut back by 3 bases and J by 0 bases. CDR3 sequence (DNA): TGCGCCAGCAGCCAGGATGGGGGGGGTATAGCCAAAAACATTCAGTACTTC. Translating it yields CASSQDGGGIAKNIQYF.

The chain combines TRBV7-9 with TRBJ2-1; the match to TRBD1 covers 9 bases. The CDR3 has 15 residues. V shed 5 bases, J shed 3 bases, and the junction held 5 bases outside the gene matches. Germline lookup yields CDR1 SEHNR and CDR2 FQNEAQ (reference sequence). The chain's CDR3 is CASSQGQGIYNEQFF. The CDR3 bases are TGTGCCAGCAGCCAAGGACAGGGGATCTACAATGAGCAGTTCTTC. Complete variable domain (other parts from reference TRBV7-9 and TRBJ2-1): DTGVSQNPRHKITKRGQNVTFRCDPISEHNRLYWYRQTLGQGPEFLTYFQNEAQLEKSRLLSDRFSAERPKGSFSTLEIQRTEQGDSAMYLCASSQGQGIYNEQFFGPGTRLTVL.

V is TRBV10-3 and J is TRBJ2-1, with 10 positions matching TRBD2. Germline CDR1 reads ENHRY; CDR2 reads SYGVKD. Germline trimming cut 3 bases from V and 4 bases from J; bases unmatched to any gene: 0. The CDR3 contains 14 residues. The CDR3 spells CAISEAGGYNEQFF. The DNA of the CDR3 is TGTGCCATCAGTGAAGCGGGGGGGTACAATGAGCAGTTCTTC.

This clone occurred once. V and J are TRBV6-5 and TRBJ2-2, with 7 bases lining up with TRBD2. The CDR3 runs 15 residues. V was pared by 0 bases and J by 4 bases, with 2 bases of the junction left unmatched. Per germline, CDR1 MNHEY and CDR2 SVGAGI. The CDR3 nucleotides are TGTGCCAGCAGTTACTCCTTAGCGGGCACCGGGGAGCTGTTTTTT. Translating gives CASSYSLAGTGELFF.

This chain uses TRBV29-1 with TRBJ2-7; 10 bases are a match to TRBD1. Germline CDR1 SQVTM, CDR2 ANQGSEA. The CDR3 loop spans 12 amino acids. J lost 7 bases, V lost 7 bases, and 7 bases had no gene match. CDR3 nucleotides: TGCAGCGCAACCGGGACAGGGGATGAGCAGTACTTC. Its translation: CSATGTGDEQYF.

The genes are TRBV5-4 and TRBJ1-1; 9 nucleotides line up with TRBD1. Germline values: CDR1 SGHNT, CDR2 YYREEE (reference sequence). J gave up 1 base and V 0 bases, and 4 bases lay outside the gene matches. This CDR3 comprises 16 residues. The CDR3 protein is CASSLGPGQGNTEAFF. DNA of the CDR3: TGTGCCAGCAGCTTGGGTCCGGGACAGGGGAACACTGAAGCTTTCTTT.

The chain carries TRBV6-1 and TRBJ2-2; the D is unclear. V was cut by 5 bases and J by 1 base, with 8 bases left in between. The CDR3 covers 14 residues. Per the germline V gene, CDR1 is MNHNS and CDR2 is SASEGT. DNA for the CDR3: TGTGCCAGCAGTAACCTCGGGAACACCGGGGAGCTGTTTTTT. It specifies CASSNLGNTGELFF.

This chain joins TRBV5-1 and TRBJ2-5; the D gene is possibly TRBD1 (6 bases). Germline lookup yields CDR1 SGHRS and CDR2 YFSETQ. V was cut by 3 bases and J by 3 bases, with 15 bases left in between. The CDR3 length is 15 residues. CDR3 in DNA: TGCGCCAGCAGCTGGGAAGGGGGAAAAAAAGAGACCCAGTACTTC. This encodes CASSWEGGKKETQYF. Together with reference TRBV5-1 and TRBJ2-5, the CDR3 gives the full variable domain: KAGVTQTPRYLIKTRGQQVTLSCSPISGHRSVSWYQQTPGQGLQFLFEYFSETQRNKGNFPGRFSGRQFSNSRSEMNVSTLELGDSALYLCASSWEGGKKETQYFGPGTRLLVL.

The chain has TRBV11-2 and TRBJ1-3, with D possibly being TRBD1 (5 bases). This CDR3 has 13 amino acids. The V and J ends lost 4 bases and 7 bases respectively, with 11 bases between them. Germline V gene data show CDR1 as SGHAT and CDR2 as FQNNGV. CDR3 protein: CASSSTDSNTIYF. In DNA, the CDR3 is TGTGCCAGCAGCTCGACAGATTCGAACACCATATATTTT.

The rearrangement uses TRBV7-9 and TRBJ2-7; the D is unclear. This CDR3 region has 12 residues. Trimming removed 0 bases at V and 5 bases at J, with 5 bases between. Germline V gene lookup returns CDR1 SEHNR and CDR2 FQNEAQ (reference sequence). This CDR3 is CASSLAINEQYF. The CDR3 DNA reads as TGTGCCAGCAGCTTAGCGATCAACGAGCAGTACTTC.

This clone showed up just once. The chain uses TRBV18 and TRBJ1-4, with D possibly being TRBD1 (6 bases). This CDR3 has 17 residues. The V end was cut by 3 bases, the J end by 3 bases, with 17 bases between. Germline CDR1 is KGHSH and CDR2 is LQKENI. CDR3 loop: CASSPQAGVAPNEKLFF. The DNA for the CDR3 is TGTGCCAGCTCACCCCAGGCAGGGGTTGCACCTAATGAAAAACTGTTTTTT.

This clone was recorded once. V is TRBV6-5 and J is TRBJ2-7; D possibly matches TRBD1 or TRBD2 (5 bases each). The CDR3 has 12 amino acids. CDR1 is MNHEY, CDR2 SVGAGI, per germline. Trimming took 7 bases from V and 2 from J, leaving 9 bases between them. CDR3: CASMGEAYEQYF. Here the CDR3 DNA reads TGTGCCAGCATGGGGGAAGCCTACGAGCAGTACTTC.

V is TRBV28 and J is TRBJ1-1, with D possibly TRBD1 on 6 matching bases. The CDR3 runs to 13 residues. V was cut by 5 bases and J by 1 base, with 8 bases left in between. CDR1 is MDHEN, CDR2 SYDVKM, per germline. CDR3 sequence: CASSQDRNTEAFF. The CDR3 coding sequence is TGTGCCAGCAGTCAGGACAGGAACACTGAAGCTTTCTTT.

The chain recombines TRBV10-3 with TRBJ1-4; no clear D gene. CDR3 length equals 13 residues. CDR1 is ENHRY, CDR2 SYGVKD, per germline. V lost 8 bases and J 0 bases, leaving 7 bases between the germline ends. CDR3 DNA: TGTGCCATCGGAGTCACAACTAATGAAAAACTGTTTTTT. It codes for CAIGVTTNEKLFF.

The J gene is TRBJ1-3, the V gene TRBV19, with D maybe TRBD1 (6 bases). The V end lost 5 bases, the J end lost 1 base, and 12 bases lay between the germline ends. The length of the CDR3 is 15 residues. The germline CDR1 and CDR2 sequences are LNHDA and SQIVND (reference sequence). The CDR3 protein is CASSLRGASGNTIYF. The DNA for the CDR3 is TGTGCCAGTAGTCTCAGGGGCGCATCTGGAAACACCATATATTTT.

The V call is TRBV5-6, the J call TRBJ2-7, with 9 bases that match TRBD1. The V gene's germline CDR1 is SGHDT and CDR2 YYEEEE. The CDR3 totals 15 residues. The trim removed 6 bases at V and 3 bases at J, leaving 10 bases unmatched. In DNA form, the CDR3 reads TGTGCCAGCACCCCTTCTGGGACAGGGAGCTACGAGCAGTACTTC. Translating it yields CASTPSGTGSYEQYF.

This sequence joins TRBV5-5 and TRBJ2-7; unclear D gene. Germline V CDR1 and CDR2: SGHKS, YYEKEE (reference sequence). V was trimmed by 2 bases and J by 0 bases, leaving 6 bases between them. CDR3 length: 13 residues. CDR3 coding DNA: TGTGCCAGCAGCTTTAGGACCTCCTACGAGCAGTACTTC. Residues: CASSFRTSYEQYF.

This chain links TRBV9 with TRBJ1-4, with 9 bases lining up with TRBD1. The CDR3 totals 17 residues. V shed 3 bases and J 5 bases; nucleotides not matched to a gene: 11. CDR1 and CDR2 (germline): SGDLS, YYNGEE. The DNA of the CDR3 is TGTGCCAGCAGCGCCCAGGGACAGGGATACCAGAATGAAAAACTGTTTTTT. This gives the protein CASSAQGQGYQNEKLFF.

Concerning this clone itself: Other nucleotide sequences from this sample produce the same CDR3. V gene TRBV5-1 combines with J gene TRBJ2-1; D not certain. This CDR3 is 12 amino acids long. V was shortened by 0 bases and J by 6 bases, with 4 bases between the two germline ends. Per the germline V gene, CDR1 is SGHRS and CDR2 is YFSETQ. The CDR3 loop reads CASSLAGNEQFF. The CDR3 region has the DNA TGCGCCAGCAGCTTGGCCGGCAATGAGCAGTTCTTC.

The chain couples TRBV9 to TRBJ1-4, with 8 bases fitting TRBD1. This CDR3 spans 14 amino acids. Unmatched junction bases numbered 4, after V lost 3 bases and J lost 6 bases. Germline V lookup: CDR1 SGDLS, CDR2 YYNGEE. The CDR3 sequence: CASSAGGRDEKLFF. CDR3 in DNA: TGTGCCAGCAGCGCAGGGGGCCGTGATGAAAAACTGTTTTTT.

This clone has a single count. The chain uses TRBV10-3 and TRBJ1-1, with TRBD1 as a possible D gene (5 bases). Germline V lookup: CDR1 ENHRY, CDR2 SYGVKD. The CDR3 runs to 14 residues. Trimming stripped 4 bases from V and 5 bases from J, with 14 bases between. The CDR3 DNA reads TGTGCCATCAGTGCGCTCAGGGAGGATACTGAAGCTTTCTTT. As protein: CAISALREDTEAFF.

The rearrangement uses TRBV27 and TRBJ2-7, with TRBD2 identical over 10 bases. The germline V gene encodes CDR1 MNHEY and CDR2 SMNVEV (reference sequence). The J segment lost 2 bases and the V segment lost 0 bases, leaving 4 bases of the junction unmatched. This CDR3 contains 16 residues. The CDR3 coding sequence is TGTGCCAGCAGTTTATCGTCAGCGGGGGGGCCCTACGAGCAGTACTTC. Translating gives CASSLSSAGGPYEQYF.

This chain links TRBV5-4 with TRBJ2-1; tentatively, D is TRBD2 (6 bases). V shed 2 bases and J shed 2 bases, with 11 bases lying between them. Germline CDR1 reads SGHNT; CDR2 reads YYREEE (reference sequence). The CDR3 has 15 residues. CDR3: CASSLIAEAYNEQFF. As DNA, the CDR3 is TGTGCCAGCAGCTTAATAGCGGAGGCCTACAATGAGCAGTTCTTC.

The chain carries TRBV6-6 and TRBJ2-3; 7 positions agree with TRBD2. V lost 2 bases and J lost 1; bases outside the gene matches: 6. The CDR3 has 16 residues. Germline values: CDR1 MNHNY, CDR2 SVGAGI (reference sequence). The CDR3 nucleotides are TGTGCCAGCAGTTACCTGGGGGGGGTCGGCACAGATACGCAGTATTTT. Residues: CASSYLGGVGTDTQYF.